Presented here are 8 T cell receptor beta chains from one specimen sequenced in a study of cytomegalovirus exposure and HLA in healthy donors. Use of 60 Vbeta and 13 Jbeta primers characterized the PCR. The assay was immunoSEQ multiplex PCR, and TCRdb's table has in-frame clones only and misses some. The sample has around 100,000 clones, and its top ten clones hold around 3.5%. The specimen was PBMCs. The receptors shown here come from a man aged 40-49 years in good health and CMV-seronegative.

CDR3 nucleotides: TGTGCCAGCAGCGTAACCGGGTACGAGACCCAGTACTTC. This gives the protein CASSVTGYETQYF. The genes are TRBV9 and TRBJ2-5; D gene uncertain. Germline assignment: CDR1 SGDLS and CDR2 YYNGEE. Trimming cost V 1 base and J 5 bases, with 9 bases left between them. The CDR3 runs to 13 residues.

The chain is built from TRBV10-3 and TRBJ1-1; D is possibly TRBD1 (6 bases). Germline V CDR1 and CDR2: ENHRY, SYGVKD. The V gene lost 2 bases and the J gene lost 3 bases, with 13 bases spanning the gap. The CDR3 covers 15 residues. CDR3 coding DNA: TGTGCCATCAGTGAGCTCGGCAGGGGAGACACTGAAGCTTTCTTT. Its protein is CAISELGRGDTEAFF.

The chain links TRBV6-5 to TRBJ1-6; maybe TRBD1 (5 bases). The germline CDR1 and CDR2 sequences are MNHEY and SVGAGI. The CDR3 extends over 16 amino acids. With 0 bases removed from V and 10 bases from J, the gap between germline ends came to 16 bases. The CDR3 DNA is TGTGCCAGCAGTTACTCCCCCGGCGGGGAGGGGTCACCCCTCCACTTT. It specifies CASSYSPGGEGSPLHF.

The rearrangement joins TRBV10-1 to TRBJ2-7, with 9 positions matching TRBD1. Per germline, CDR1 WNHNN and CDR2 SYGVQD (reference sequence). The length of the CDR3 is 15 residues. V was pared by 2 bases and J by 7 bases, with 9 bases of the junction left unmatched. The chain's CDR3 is CASSEPGQGLKEQYF. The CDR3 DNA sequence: TGCGCCAGCAGTGAGCCGGGACAGGGATTGAAAGAGCAGTACTTC.

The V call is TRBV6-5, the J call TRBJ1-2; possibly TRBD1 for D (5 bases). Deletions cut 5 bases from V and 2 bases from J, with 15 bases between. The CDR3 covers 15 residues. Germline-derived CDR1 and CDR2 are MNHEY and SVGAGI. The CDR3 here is CASSSPGGGNYGYTF. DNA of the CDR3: TGTGCCAGCAGTAGTCCGGGGGGAGGAAACTATGGCTACACCTTC.

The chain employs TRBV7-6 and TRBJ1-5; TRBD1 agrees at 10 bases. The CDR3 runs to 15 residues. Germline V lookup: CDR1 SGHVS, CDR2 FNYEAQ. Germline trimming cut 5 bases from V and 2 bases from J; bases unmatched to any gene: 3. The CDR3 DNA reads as TGTGCCAGCAGCCGGGACAGGGGAGGCAATCAGCCCCAGCATTTT. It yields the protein CASSRDRGGNQPQHF.

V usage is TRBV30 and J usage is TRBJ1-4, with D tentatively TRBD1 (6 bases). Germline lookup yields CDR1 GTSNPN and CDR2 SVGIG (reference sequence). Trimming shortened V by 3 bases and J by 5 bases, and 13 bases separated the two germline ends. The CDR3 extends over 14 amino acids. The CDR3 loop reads CAWRKGGRNEKLFF. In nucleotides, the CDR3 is TGTGCCTGGAGGAAGGGGGGGCGAAATGAAAAACTGTTTTTT.

The CDR3 loop reads CASSLGLDLAGVGGEQYF. CDR3 nucleotides: TGTGCCAGCAGCTTAGGGCTGGACCTAGCGGGCGTCGGGGGCGAGCAGTACTTC. The chain combines TRBV11-2 with TRBJ2-7; 8 nucleotides match TRBD2. The CDR3 extends over 18 amino acids. V shed 1 base, J shed 6 bases, and the junction held 17 bases outside the gene matches. Germline V lookup: CDR1 SGHAT, CDR2 FQNNGV.